The text below deals with one TCR beta chain. Its antigen is currently unknown. TCRdb recomputed calls from the 5' RACE reads with MiXCR, one row per CDR3 protein. The sample includes 100,000 to 130,000 distinct CDR3 sequences, approximately 15% seen only once; the top ten take around two fifths. This entry comes from a study of T-cell memory formation after mild COVID-19. On the study more broadly: TCR clustering was largely donor specific. Overall study results and limits: There were some responding clones in pre-infection memory, which suggested that cross-reactive memory had joined. The study found contracting CD4+ clones mainly in CM and EM and contracting CD8+ clones in EMRA.

The V gene's germline CDR1 is SEHNR and CDR2 FQNEAQ (reference sequence). The ends lost 4 bases at V and 1 base at J; junction bases unmatched: 7. The length of the CDR3 is 16 residues. This chain connects TRBV7-9 to TRBJ2-3, with TRBD2 matching 8 bases. The receptor comes from a man aged 18 to 29 who had mild COVID-19 (a few samples of this study predate the infection). Cell type and time point are not known. The sequencing sample was made of PBMCs or a T cell subset sorted from them (not recorded which). CDR3 protein: CASSSDNSGGTDTQYF. The CDR3 DNA is TGTGCCAGCAGCTCTGACAATAGCGGGGGCACAGATACGCAGTATTTT.